The 10 T cell receptor beta chains below were found in one sample sequenced in a study of blood T cell repertoires in COVID-19. The repertoire was sequenced with immunoSEQ multiplex PCR; TCRdb's copy has only in-frame clones and lacks some. Of 60,000 to 85,000 clones listed, approximately 86% were seen once; the top ten hold roughly a sixth. Sequencing input: peripheral blood. The receptors here all came from a human donor in a cohort sampled during active COVID-19.

The V gene is TRBV7-9, the J gene TRBJ2-7; D is undetermined. Germline CDR1 SEHNR, CDR2 FQNEAQ (reference sequence). The CDR3 has 16 amino acids. With 1 base removed from V and 0 bases from J, the gap between germline ends came to 13 bases. CDR3 nucleotides: TGTGCCAGCAGCTTAGGCGCGGAAGAAAACTCCTACGAGCAGTACTTC. This translates into CASSLGAEENSYEQYF.

The rearrangement links TRBV11-2 to TRBJ1-2; D ambiguous. V was cut by 2 bases and J by 5 bases, with 9 bases left in between. The CDR3 consists of 13 residues. CDR1 is SGHAT and CDR2 is FQNNGV in the germline V gene. CDR3 bases: TGTGCCAGCAGCTTATCGGAGATTTATGGCTACACCTTC. Translating it yields CASSLSEIYGYTF.

This clone appeared a single time. The chain employs TRBV2 and TRBJ2-1; the match to TRBD2 covers 7 bases. Germline loops: CDR1 SNHLY, CDR2 FYNNEI. The J segment lost 2 bases and the V segment lost 9 bases, leaving 10 bases of the junction unmatched. CDR3 size: 15 residues. As DNA, the CDR3 is TGTGCCAGGTCAGGTGGCGGGAGCGCCTACAATGAGCAGTTCTTC. Encoded protein: CARSGGGSAYNEQFF.

V usage is TRBV19 and J usage is TRBJ2-1; TRBD2 might be the D (5 bases). This CDR3 is 16 amino acids long. The V and J ends lost 4 bases and 9 bases respectively, with 22 bases between them. The V gene's germline CDR1 is LNHDA and CDR2 SQIVND (reference sequence). This CDR3 is CASSTGGQNRIGEQFF. In DNA form, the CDR3 reads TGTGCCAGTAGTACAGGCGGGCAAAATAGGATCGGTGAGCAGTTCTTC.

The chain carries TRBV9 and TRBJ1-2; 7 bases line up with TRBD1. The V gene's germline CDR1 is SGDLS and CDR2 YYNGEE. J gave up 3 bases and V 4 bases, and 6 bases lay outside the gene matches. The CDR3 runs 14 residues. The CDR3 region is CASSPSGQDYGYTF. The CDR3, as DNA: TGTGCCAGCAGCCCATCAGGACAGGACTATGGCTACACCTTC.

This chain uses TRBV7-2 with TRBJ2-3; 10 positions match TRBD2. The germline gives CDR1 SGHTA, CDR2 FQGNSA. This CDR3 contains 15 residues. The V gene end was trimmed by 3 bases and the J gene end by 3 bases; junction bases not matched to a gene: 3. CDR3: CASSFLAGVTDTQYF. The CDR3 DNA sequence: TGTGCCAGCAGCTTTCTAGCGGGAGTGACAGATACGCAGTATTTT. Based on the CDR3 plus reference TRBV7-2 and TRBJ2-3, the full variable domain is GAGVSQSPSNKVTEKGKDVELRCDPISGHTALYWYRQSLGQGLEFLIYFQGNSAPDKSGLPSDRFSAERTGGSVSTLTIQRTQQEDSAVYLCASSFLAGVTDTQYFGPGTRLTVL.

V and J are TRBV28 and TRBJ1-2, with D possibly TRBD1 on 6 matching bases. CDR3 length: 14 residues. V lost 6 bases, J lost 5 bases, and 16 bases lay in between. Germline-derived CDR1 and CDR2 are MDHEN and SYDVKM. In DNA form, the CDR3 reads TGTGCCAGCAGCCGCCCACAGGGATCGTATGGCTACACCTTC. Its translation is CASSRPQGSYGYTF.

For this clone: The sample contains more than one DNA sequence encoding this CDR3. This sequence joins TRBV19 and TRBJ1-2; D unclear. This CDR3 contains 13 residues. With 5 bases removed from V and 8 bases from J, the gap between germline ends came to 15 bases. CDR1 LNHDA and CDR2 SQIVND come from the germline V gene (reference sequence). The CDR3 is CASSARVLRGYTF. As DNA, the CDR3 is TGTGCCAGTAGTGCTCGGGTCCTTAGGGGCTACACCTTC. Filled out from reference TRBV19 and TRBJ1-2, the complete variable domain reads DGGITQSPKYLFRKEGQNVTLSCEQNLNHDAMYWYRQDPGQGLRLIYYSQIVNDFQKGDIAEGYSVSREKKESFPLTVTSAQKNPTAFYLCASSARVLRGYTFGSGTRLTVV.

The chain employs TRBV9 and TRBJ2-7, with 16 bases fitting TRBD2. Germline V gene data show CDR1 as SGDLS and CDR2 as YYNGEE. After removal of 4 bases from V and 2 bases from J, the junction contained 9 bases not matched to a gene. This CDR3 comprises 18 residues. CDR3 region: CASSRLTGTSGRAYEQYF. The CDR3 nucleotides read TGTGCCAGCAGCCGATTAACCGGGACTAGCGGGAGGGCCTACGAGCAGTACTTC.

The chain recombines TRBV28 with TRBJ2-1, with TRBD1 matching 7 bases. From germline, CDR1 is MDHEN and CDR2 SYDVKM. The CDR3 loop spans 14 amino acids. The junction had 6 bases not matched to a gene; V was cut back by 8 bases and J by 2 bases. The CDR3 spells CASGTGVPYNEQFF. The DNA for the CDR3 is TGTGCCAGCGGCACAGGGGTTCCCTACAATGAGCAGTTCTTC.